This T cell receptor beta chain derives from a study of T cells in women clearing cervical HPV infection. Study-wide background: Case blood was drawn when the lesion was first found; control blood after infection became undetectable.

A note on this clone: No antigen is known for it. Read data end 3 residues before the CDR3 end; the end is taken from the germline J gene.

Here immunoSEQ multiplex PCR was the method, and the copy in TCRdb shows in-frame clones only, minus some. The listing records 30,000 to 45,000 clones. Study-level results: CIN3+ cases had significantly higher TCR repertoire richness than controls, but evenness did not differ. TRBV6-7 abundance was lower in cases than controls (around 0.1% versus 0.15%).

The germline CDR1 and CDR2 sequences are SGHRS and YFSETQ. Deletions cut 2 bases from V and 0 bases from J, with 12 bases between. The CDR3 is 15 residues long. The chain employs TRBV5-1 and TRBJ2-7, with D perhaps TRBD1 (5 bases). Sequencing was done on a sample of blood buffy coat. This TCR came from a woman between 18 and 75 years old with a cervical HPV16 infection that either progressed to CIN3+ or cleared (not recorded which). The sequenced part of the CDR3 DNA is TGCGCCAGCAGCTTAAAACAGGCTAGCTCCTACGAG. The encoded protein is CASSLKQASSYE. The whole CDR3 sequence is CASSLKQASSYEQYF.